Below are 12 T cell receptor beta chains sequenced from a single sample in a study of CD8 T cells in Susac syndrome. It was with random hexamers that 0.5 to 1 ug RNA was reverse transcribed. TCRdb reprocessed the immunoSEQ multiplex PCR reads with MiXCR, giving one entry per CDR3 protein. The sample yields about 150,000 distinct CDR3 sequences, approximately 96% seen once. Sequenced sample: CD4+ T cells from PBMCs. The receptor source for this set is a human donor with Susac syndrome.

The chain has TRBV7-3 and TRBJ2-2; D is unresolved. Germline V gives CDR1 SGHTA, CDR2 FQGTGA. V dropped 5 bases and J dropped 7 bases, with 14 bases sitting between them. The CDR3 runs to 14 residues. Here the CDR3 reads CASSLSTMIGELFF. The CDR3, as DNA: TGTGCCAGCAGCCTCTCCACTATGATCGGGGAGCTGTTTTTT.

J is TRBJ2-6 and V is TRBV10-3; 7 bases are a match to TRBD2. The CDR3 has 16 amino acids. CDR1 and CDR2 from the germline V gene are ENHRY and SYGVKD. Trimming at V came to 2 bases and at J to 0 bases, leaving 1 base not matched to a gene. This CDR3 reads CAISEERGSGANVLTF. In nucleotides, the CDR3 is TGTGCCATCAGTGAGGAGCGGGGCTCTGGGGCCAACGTCCTGACTTTC.

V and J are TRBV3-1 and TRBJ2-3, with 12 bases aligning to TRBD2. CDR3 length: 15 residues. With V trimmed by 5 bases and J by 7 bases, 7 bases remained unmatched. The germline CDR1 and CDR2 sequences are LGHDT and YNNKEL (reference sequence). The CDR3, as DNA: TGTGCCAGCAGCTCCCGACTAGCGGGAGATAATACGCAGTATTTT. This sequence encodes CASSSRLAGDNTQYF.

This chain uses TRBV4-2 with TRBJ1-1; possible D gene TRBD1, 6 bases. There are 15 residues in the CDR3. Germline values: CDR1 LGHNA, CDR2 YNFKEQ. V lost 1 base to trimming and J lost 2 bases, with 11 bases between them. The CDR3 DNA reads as TGTGCCAGCAGCCAAGCCCAGGGGAGTAACACTGAAGCTTTCTTT. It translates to CASSQAQGSNTEAFF.

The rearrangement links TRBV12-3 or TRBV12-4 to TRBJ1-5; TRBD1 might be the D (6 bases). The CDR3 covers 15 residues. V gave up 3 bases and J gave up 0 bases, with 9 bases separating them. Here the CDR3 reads CASSFSDSSNQPQHF. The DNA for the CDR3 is TGTGCCAGCAGTTTTTCGGACAGTAGCAATCAGCCCCAGCATTTT.

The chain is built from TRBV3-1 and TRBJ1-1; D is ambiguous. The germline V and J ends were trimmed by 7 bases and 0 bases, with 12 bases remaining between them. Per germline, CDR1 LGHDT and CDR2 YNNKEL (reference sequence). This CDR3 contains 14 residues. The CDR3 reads CASKAGFMNTEAFF. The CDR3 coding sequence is TGTGCCAGCAAGGCAGGATTCATGAACACTGAAGCTTTCTTT.

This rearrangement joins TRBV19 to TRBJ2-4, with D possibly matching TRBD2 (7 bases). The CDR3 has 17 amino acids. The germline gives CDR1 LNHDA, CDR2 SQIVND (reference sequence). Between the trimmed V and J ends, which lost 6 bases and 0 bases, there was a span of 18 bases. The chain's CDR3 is CASSPLEGGLAKNIQYF. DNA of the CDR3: TGTGCCAGTAGCCCTCTCGAGGGGGGGTTAGCCAAAAACATTCAGTACTTC.

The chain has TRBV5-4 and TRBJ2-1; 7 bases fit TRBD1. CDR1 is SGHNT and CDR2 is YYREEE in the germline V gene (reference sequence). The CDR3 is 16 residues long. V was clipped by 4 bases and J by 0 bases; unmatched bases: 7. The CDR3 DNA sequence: TGTGCCAGCAGCACTCGCCGGGACAGCTCCTACAATGAGCAGTTCTTC. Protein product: CASSTRRDSSYNEQFF.

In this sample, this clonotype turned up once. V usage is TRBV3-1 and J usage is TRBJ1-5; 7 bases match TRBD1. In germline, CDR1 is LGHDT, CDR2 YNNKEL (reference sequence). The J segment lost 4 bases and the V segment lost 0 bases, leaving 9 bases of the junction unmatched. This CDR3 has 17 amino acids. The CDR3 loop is CASSQDDGTVINQPQHF. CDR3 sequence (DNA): TGTGCCAGCAGCCAAGATGACGGGACAGTTATAAATCAGCCCCAGCATTTT.

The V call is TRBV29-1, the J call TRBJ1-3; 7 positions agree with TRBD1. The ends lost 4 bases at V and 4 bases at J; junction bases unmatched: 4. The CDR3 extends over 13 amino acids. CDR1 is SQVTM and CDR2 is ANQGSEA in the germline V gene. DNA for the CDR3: TGCAGCGTTGGAGGGGGCTTAGGAAACACCATATATTTT. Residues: CSVGGGLGNTIYF.

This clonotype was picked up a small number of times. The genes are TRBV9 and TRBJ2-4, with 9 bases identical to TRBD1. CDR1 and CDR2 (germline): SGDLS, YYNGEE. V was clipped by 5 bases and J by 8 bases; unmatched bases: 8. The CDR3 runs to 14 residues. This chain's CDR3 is CASSVGTGLDIQYF. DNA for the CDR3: TGTGCCAGCAGTGTCGGGACAGGGTTGGACATTCAGTACTTC.

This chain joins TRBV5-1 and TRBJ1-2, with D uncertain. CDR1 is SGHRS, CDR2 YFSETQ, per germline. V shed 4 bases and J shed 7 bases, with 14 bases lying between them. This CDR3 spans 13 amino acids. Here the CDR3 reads CASSSGLGSGYTF. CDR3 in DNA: TGCGCCAGCAGCAGCGGTCTTGGCTCTGGCTACACCTTC.